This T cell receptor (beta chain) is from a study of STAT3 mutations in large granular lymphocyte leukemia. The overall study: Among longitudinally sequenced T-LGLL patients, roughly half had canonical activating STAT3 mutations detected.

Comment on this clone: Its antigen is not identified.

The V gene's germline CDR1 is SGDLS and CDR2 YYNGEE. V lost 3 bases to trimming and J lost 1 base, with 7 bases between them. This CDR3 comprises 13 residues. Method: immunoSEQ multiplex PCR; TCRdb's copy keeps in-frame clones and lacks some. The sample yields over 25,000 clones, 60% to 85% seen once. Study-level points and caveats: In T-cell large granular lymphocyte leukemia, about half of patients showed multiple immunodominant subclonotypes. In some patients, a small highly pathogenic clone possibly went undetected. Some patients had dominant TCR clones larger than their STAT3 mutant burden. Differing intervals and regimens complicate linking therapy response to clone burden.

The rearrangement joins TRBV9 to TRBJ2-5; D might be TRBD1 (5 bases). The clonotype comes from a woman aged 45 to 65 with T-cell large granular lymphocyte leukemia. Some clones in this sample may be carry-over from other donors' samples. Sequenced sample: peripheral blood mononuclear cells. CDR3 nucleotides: TGTGCCAGCAGCGCGACAGTCCAAGAGACCCAGTACTTC. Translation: CASSATVQETQYF.